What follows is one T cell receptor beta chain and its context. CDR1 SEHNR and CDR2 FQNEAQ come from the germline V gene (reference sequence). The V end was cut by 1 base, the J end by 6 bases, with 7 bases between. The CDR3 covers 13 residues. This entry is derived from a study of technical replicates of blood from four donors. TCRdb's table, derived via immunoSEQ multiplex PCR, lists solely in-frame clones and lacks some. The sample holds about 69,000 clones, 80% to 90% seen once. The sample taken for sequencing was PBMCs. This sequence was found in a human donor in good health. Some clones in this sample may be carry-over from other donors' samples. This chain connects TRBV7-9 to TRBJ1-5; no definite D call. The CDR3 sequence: CASSLGVSQPQHF. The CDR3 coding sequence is TGTGCCAGCAGCTTAGGAGTGAGTCAGCCCCAGCATTTT.